The present entry profiles one TCR beta chain with its context. Data came from immunoSEQ multiplex PCR; TCRdb stores just in-frame clones and leaves some out. The table includes some 70,000 clones, 75% to 95% detected once. There are 14 residues in the CDR3. V lost 3 bases to trimming and J lost 7 bases; unmatched junction nucleotides: 10. The germline gives CDR1 SGDLS, CDR2 YYNGEE. This sample is part of a study of T cell changes during pregnancy in multiple sclerosis. The gene calls are TRBV9 and TRBJ2-7; 7 nucleotides agree with TRBD2. Sequenced here: peripheral blood, sampled in the first trimester of pregnancy. This TCR was recovered from a female donor with multiple sclerosis, enrolled in a pregnancy study. The CDR3 DNA is TGTGCCAGCAGCGCCTGGGACTACCCTAGAGAGCAGTACTTC. It encodes CASSAWDYPREQYF.